The clone carrying this T cell receptor beta chain has ten or more counts. This sample was taken from a study of CD8+CD57+ T cells in acquired aplastic anemia. TCR beta VDJ and CDR3 were profiled, and genomic DNA was the template. TCRdb re-called the reads through MiXCR, storing one row per CDR3 protein. This repertoire shows about 190,000 distinct CDR3 sequences, roughly 56% found once; its top ten account for approximately 15%. Sequencing was carried out using sorted CD4+, CD8+, or CD8+CD57+ T cells (not recorded which) from PBMCs. The receptor was isolated from a human donor in good health, serving as a control.

CDR3: CAISEMEYGYTF. CDR3 coding DNA: TGTGCCATCAGTGAGATGGAGTATGGCTACACCTTC. This sequence joins TRBV10-3 and TRBJ1-2; no firm D call. The ends were cut back, 2 bases at V and 5 bases at J, with 6 bases in the middle. CDR1 is ENHRY and CDR2 is SYGVKD in the germline V gene. The CDR3 covers 12 residues.